This TCR beta chain was documented in a study of T cell responses to AZD1222 COVID-19 vaccine. Study-level findings and limits: In all cases, repertoires were sampled only after the peak T cell response. Donors, mostly white British, included more females; clonal diversity was possibly underestimated. Spike-specific TCR breadth and depth rose after two AZD1222 doses.

Profiled with immunoSEQ multiplex PCR; TCRdb holds only in-frame clones, not every one. The profile shows approximately 100,000 clones, nearly 95% of them singletons. V was trimmed by 4 bases and J by 6 bases, leaving 10 bases between them. Germline values: CDR1 SNHLY, CDR2 FYNNEI. CDR3 size: 13 residues. To note about this clone: The antigen is unknown.

This sequence was found in an adult in good health. The source was peripheral blood, collected on day 0 of AZD1222 vaccination. This chain links TRBV2 with TRBJ1-5; D is possibly TRBD1 (5 bases). As DNA, the CDR3 is TGTGCCAGCAGTGGGCGGGGGGTTCAGCCCCAGCATTTT. As protein: CASSGRGVQPQHF.